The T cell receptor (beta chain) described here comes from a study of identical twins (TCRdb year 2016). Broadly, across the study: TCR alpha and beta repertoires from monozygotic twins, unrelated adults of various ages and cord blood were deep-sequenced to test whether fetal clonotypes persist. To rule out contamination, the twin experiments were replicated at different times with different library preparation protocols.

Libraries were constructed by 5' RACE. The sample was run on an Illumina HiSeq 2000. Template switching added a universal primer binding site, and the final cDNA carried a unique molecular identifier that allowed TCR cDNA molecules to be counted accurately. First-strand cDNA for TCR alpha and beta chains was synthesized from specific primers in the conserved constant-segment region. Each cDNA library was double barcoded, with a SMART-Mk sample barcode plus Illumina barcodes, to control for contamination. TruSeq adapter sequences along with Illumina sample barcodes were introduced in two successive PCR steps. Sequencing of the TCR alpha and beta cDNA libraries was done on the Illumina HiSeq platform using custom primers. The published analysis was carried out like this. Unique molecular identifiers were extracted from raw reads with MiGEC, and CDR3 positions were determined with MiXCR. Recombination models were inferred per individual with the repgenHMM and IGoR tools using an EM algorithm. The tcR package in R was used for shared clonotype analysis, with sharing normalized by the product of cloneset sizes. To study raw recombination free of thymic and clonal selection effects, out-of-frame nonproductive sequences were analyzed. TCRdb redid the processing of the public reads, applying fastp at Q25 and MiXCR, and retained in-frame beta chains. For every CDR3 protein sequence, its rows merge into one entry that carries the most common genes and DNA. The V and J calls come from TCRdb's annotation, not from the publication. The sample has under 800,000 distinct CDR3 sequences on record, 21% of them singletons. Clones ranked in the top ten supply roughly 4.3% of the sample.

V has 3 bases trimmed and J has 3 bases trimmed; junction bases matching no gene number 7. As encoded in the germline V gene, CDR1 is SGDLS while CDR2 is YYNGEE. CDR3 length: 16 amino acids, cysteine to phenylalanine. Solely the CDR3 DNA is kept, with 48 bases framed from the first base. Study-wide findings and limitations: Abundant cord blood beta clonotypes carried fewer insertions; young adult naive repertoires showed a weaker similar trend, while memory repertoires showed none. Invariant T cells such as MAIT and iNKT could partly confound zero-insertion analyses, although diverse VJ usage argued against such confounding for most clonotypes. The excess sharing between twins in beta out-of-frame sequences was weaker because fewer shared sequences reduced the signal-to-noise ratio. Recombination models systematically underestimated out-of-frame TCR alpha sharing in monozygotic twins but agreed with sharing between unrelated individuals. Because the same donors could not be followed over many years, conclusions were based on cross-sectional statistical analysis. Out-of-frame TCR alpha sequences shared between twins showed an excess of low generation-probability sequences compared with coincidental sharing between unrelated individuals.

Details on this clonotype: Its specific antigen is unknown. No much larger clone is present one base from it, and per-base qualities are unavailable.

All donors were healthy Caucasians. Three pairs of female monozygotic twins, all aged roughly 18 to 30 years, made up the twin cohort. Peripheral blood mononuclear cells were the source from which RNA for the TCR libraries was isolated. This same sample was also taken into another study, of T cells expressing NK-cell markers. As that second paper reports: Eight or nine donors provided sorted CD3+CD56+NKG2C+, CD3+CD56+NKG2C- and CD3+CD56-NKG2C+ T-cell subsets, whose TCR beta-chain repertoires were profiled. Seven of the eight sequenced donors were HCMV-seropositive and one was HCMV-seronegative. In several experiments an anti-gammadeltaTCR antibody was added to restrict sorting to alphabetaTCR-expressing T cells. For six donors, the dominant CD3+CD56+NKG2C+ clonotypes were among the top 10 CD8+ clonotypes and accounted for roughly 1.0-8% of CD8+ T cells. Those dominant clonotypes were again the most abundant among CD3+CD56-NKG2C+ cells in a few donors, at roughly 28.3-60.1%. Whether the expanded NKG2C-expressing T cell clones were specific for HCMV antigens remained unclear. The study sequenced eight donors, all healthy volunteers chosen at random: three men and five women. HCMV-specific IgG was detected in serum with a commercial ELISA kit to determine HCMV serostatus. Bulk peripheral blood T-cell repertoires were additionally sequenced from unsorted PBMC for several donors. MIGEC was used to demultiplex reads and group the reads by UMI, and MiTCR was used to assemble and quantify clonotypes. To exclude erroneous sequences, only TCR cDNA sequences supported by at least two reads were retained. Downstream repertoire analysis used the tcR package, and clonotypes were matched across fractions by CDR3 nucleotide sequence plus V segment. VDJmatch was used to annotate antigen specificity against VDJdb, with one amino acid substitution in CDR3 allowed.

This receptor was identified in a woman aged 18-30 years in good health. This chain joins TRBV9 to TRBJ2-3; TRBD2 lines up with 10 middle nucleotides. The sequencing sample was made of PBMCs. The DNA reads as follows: TGTGCCAGCAGCGAGTCCCTAGCGGGAGTAACAGATACGCAGTATTTT. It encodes CASSESLAGVTDTQYF.